Shown below are 12 T cell receptor beta chains from a single sample sequenced in a study of blood T cell repertoires in COVID-19. Assay: immunoSEQ multiplex PCR; the TCRdb copy retains only in-frame clones and omits some. The table lists about 170,000 clones, roughly 80% of them singletons, with 6.5% to 9.5% in the top ten. Sequenced sample: peripheral blood. The receptors were sampled from a woman aged 80 or older with COVID-19, enrolled during active disease.

The V call is TRBV5-5, the J call TRBJ2-4; TRBD2 aligns across 9 bases. The CDR3 has 17 amino acids. V lost 0 bases and J lost 6; bases outside the gene matches: 10. CDR1 and CDR2 from the germline V gene are SGHKS and YYEKEE (reference sequence). CDR3 sequence: CASSLGVSGRTGNIQYF. The CDR3 DNA reads as TGTGCCAGCAGCTTGGGAGTTAGCGGGAGAACGGGAAACATTCAGTACTTC.

The chain links TRBV19 to TRBJ1-5; possible D gene TRBD1, 5 bases. CDR3 length: 16 residues. V gave up 3 bases and J gave up 2 bases, with 14 bases separating them. Germline CDR1 LNHDA, CDR2 SQIVND (reference sequence). The CDR3 nucleotides read TGTGCCAGTAGTATCCTCTGGGGGGTTGGCAATCAGCCCCAGCATTTT. The encoded protein is CASSILWGVGNQPQHF.

The chain links TRBV7-2 to TRBJ2-2, with D maybe TRBD2 (5 bases). CDR1 is SGHTA and CDR2 is FQGNSA in the germline V gene. The germline V and J ends were trimmed by 2 bases and 7 bases, with 23 bases remaining between them. The CDR3 contains 18 residues. CDR3 nucleotides: TGTGCCAGCAGCTTACCAGGACTTAAAATAAAGATTGGCGGGGAGCTGTTTTTT. Encoded protein: CASSLPGLKIKIGGELFF. Full variable domain (outside the CDR3, taken from reference TRBV7-2 and TRBJ2-2): GAGVSQSPSNKVTEKGKDVELRCDPISGHTALYWYRQSLGQGLEFLIYFQGNSAPDKSGLPSDRFSAERTGGSVSTLTIQRTQQEDSAVYLCASSLPGLKIKIGGELFFGEGSRLTVL.

The CDR3: CASSLTGGRGYTF. CDR3 coding DNA: TGTGCCAGCAGTTTAACGGGGGGAAGAGGCTACACCTTC. The chain uses TRBV28 and TRBJ1-2, with D perhaps matching TRBD1 (5 bases). In germline, CDR1 is MDHEN, CDR2 SYDVKM. V was clipped by 2 bases and J by 8 bases, with 12 bases between them. This CDR3 region has 13 residues.

This sequence joins TRBV12-3 or TRBV12-4 and TRBJ2-3, with D possibly TRBD2 on 5 matching bases. The CDR3 is 13 amino acids. V dropped 6 bases and J dropped 7 bases, with 14 bases sitting between them. The CDR3 sequence: CASSGPRGYTQYF. The CDR3 bases are TGTGCCAGCAGCGGGCCCCGCGGGTATACGCAGTATTTT.

The J gene is TRBJ1-5, the V gene TRBV19, with D uncertain. CDR1 and CDR2 (germline): LNHDA, SQIVND (reference sequence). V gave up 7 bases and J gave up 0 bases, with 16 bases separating them. This CDR3 has 16 residues. The CDR3 bases are TGTGCCAGTACGGGCAACGGACTCTATAGCAATCAGCCCCAGCATTTT. It translates to CASTGNGLYSNQPQHF.

The rearrangement uses TRBV3-1 (or the pseudogene TRBV3-2) and TRBJ1-6; 7 bases are a match to TRBD1. The length of the CDR3 is 16 residues. J lost 6 bases, V lost 4 bases, and 9 bases had no gene match. CDR1 is LGHDT and CDR2 is YNNKEL in the germline V gene (reference sequence). The CDR3 sequence is CASSRTQGNTNSPLHF. Here the CDR3 DNA reads TGTGCCAGCAGCCGTACACAGGGGAACACTAATTCACCCCTCCACTTT.

The J gene is TRBJ1-1, the V gene TRBV11-3; 7 bases match TRBD1. CDR3 length: 12 amino acids. Germline V CDR1 and CDR2: SGHNT, YENEEA. Losses at the gene ends were 5 bases for V and 8 bases for J; bases not matched to a gene: 5. This chain's CDR3 is CASSGRDREAFF. The CDR3 DNA reads TGTGCCAGCAGCGGCCGGGACAGAGAAGCTTTCTTT.

V is TRBV6-5 and J is TRBJ1-5; TRBD1 might be the D (5 bases). CDR3 size: 13 residues. Germline V lookup: CDR1 MNHEY, CDR2 SVGAGI. Trimming pared 3 bases from V and 7 bases from J, leaving 10 bases between. The CDR3 DNA follows: TGTGCCAGCAGTTATGCCCGGGGGCAGCCCCAGCATTTT. Its protein product is CASSYARGQPQHF.

The V call is TRBV4-2, the J call TRBJ1-6; 7 nucleotides agree with TRBD1. CDR1 is LGHNA and CDR2 is YNFKEQ in the germline V gene. After removal of 1 base from V and 10 bases from J, the junction contained 7 bases not matched to a gene. The CDR3 has 15 amino acids. CDR3 bases: TGTGCCAGCAGCCAAGTCACCGGGACAGAATCACCCCTCCACTTT. It is translated as CASSQVTGTESPLHF.

The V gene is TRBV4-1, the J gene TRBJ2-5; TRBD2 agrees at 7 bases. The junction had 6 bases not matched to a gene; V was cut back by 0 bases and J by 5 bases. The germline CDR1 and CDR2 sequences are MGHRA and YSYEKL. The CDR3 is 15 amino acids. In DNA form, the CDR3 reads TGCGCCAGCAGCCAAGATGGCGGGGGTGGGGAGACCCAGTACTTC. Its translation: CASSQDGGGGETQYF.

The table lists this clone with a count of one. This chain links TRBV5-1 with TRBJ2-1; 13 nucleotides agree with TRBD2. V lost 4 bases, J lost 9 bases, and 10 bases stayed unmatched. Germline V CDR1 and CDR2: SGHRS, YFSETQ. The CDR3 spans 16 residues. In DNA form, the CDR3 reads TGCGCCAGCAGCCCCCGACTAGCGGGAGGTCGGAGTGAGCAGTTCTTC. Translated, it gives CASSPRLAGGRSEQFF.